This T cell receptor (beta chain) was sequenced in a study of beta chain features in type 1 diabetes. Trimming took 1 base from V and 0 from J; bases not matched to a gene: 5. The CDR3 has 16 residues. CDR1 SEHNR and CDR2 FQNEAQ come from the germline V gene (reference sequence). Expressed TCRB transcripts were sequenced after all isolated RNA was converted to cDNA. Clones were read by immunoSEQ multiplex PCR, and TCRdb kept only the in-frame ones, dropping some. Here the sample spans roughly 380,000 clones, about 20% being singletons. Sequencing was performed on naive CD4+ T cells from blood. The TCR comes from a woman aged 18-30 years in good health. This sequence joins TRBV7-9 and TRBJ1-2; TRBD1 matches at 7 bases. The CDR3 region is CASSLGGTAANYGYTF. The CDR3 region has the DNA TGTGCCAGCAGCTTAGGGGGGACAGCAGCTAACTATGGCTACACCTTC.